The clone carrying this T cell receptor (beta chain) has a single count. What it recognizes is unknown. This specimen comes from a study of cytomegalovirus exposure and HLA in healthy donors. Study-wide results and caveats: Despite most TCR sequences being rare, some public TCRs occurred in many donors. Reports credit the classifier with highly specific, highly sensitive diagnosis of cytomegalovirus status. In a later analysis, DRB1 alleles had the most associated TCRs; HLA-C alleles the fewest. TCR beta V- and J-gene trimming, according to a later analysis, was linked to a missense DCLRE1C variant.

The PCR contained 60 Vbeta and 13 Jbeta primers. Clones were sequenced by immunoSEQ multiplex PCR, and TCRdb holds only the in-frame ones, with some missing. The table has some 200,000 clones, 60% to 80% seen once. This CDR3 is built from 15 residues. The V and J ends lost 3 bases and 1 base respectively, with 11 bases between them. Germline V gene sequence: CDR1 SEHNR, CDR2 FQNEAQ (reference sequence). Sequencing was performed on PBMCs. This clonotype was obtained from a man between 18 and 29 years old in good health and CMV-seronegative. This chain joins TRBV7-9 and TRBJ2-3, with D perhaps TRBD1 (5 bases). The chain's CDR3 is CASSFPLTGTDTQYF. CDR3 sequence (DNA): TGTGCCAGCAGCTTTCCCCTGACAGGCACAGATACGCAGTATTTT.